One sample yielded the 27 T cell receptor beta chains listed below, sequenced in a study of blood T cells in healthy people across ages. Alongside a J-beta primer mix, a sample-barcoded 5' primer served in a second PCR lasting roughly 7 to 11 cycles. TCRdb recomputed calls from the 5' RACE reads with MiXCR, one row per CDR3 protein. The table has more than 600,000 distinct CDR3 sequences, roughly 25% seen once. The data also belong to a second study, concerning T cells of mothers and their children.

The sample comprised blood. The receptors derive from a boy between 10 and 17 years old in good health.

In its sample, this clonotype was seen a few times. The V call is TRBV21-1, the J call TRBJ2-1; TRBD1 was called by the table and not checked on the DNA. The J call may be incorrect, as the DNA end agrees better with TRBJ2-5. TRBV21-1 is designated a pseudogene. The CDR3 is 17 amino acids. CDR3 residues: CASSKASSQGAMETQYF. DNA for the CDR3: TGTGCCAGCAGCAAAGCTTCGAGTCAGGGGGCTATGGAGACCCAGTACTTC.

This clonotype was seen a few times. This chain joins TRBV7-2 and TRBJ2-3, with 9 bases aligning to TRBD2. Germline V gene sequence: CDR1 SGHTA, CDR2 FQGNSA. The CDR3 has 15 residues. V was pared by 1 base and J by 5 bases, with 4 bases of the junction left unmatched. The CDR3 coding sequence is TGTGCCAGCAGCTTAGTTGCGGGAGGGGTAGATACGCAGTATTTT. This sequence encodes CASSLVAGGVDTQYF. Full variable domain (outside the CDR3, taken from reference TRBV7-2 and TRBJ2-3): GAGVSQSPSNKVTEKGKDVELRCDPISGHTALYWYRQSLGQGLEFLIYFQGNSAPDKSGLPSDRFSAERTGGSVSTLTIQRTQQEDSAVYLCASSLVAGGVDTQYFGPGTRLTVL.

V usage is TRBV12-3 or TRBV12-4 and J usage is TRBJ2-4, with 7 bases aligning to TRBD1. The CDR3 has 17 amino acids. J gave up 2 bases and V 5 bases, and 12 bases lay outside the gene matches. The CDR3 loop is CASSIPQGVDSKNIQYF. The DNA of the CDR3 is TGTGCCAGCAGTATCCCCCAGGGGGTAGATTCCAAAAACATTCAGTACTTC.

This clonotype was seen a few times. CDR3 region: CSATRLAGGGAQETQYF. CDR3 coding DNA: TGCAGTGCTACTAGACTAGCGGGAGGGGGGGCCCAAGAGACCCAGTACTTC. V usage is TRBV20-1 and J usage is TRBJ2-5; 14 nucleotides line up with TRBD2. The CDR3 runs to 17 residues. Trimming removed 4 bases from V and 1 base from J; junction bases left unmatched: 8. Germline lookup yields CDR1 DFQATT and CDR2 SNEGSKA (reference sequence).

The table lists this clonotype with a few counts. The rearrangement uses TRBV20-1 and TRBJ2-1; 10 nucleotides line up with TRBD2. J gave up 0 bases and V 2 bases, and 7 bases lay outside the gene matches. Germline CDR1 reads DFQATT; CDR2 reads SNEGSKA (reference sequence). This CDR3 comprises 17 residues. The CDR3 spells CSARSASGGSSYNEQFF. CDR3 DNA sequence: TGCAGTGCTAGATCGGCTAGCGGGGGAAGCTCCTACAATGAGCAGTTCTTC.

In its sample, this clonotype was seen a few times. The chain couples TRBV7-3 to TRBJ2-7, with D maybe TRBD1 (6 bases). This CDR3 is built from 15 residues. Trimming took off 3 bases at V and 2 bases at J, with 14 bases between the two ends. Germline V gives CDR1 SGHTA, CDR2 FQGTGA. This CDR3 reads CASSLAPGETYEQYF. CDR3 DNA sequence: TGTGCCAGCAGCTTGGCGCCAGGGGAGACCTACGAGCAGTACTTC.

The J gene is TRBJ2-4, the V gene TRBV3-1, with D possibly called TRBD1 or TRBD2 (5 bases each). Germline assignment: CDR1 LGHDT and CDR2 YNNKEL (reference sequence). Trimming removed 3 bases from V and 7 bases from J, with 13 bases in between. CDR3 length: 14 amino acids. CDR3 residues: CASSQRGELNIQYF. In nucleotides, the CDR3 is TGTGCCAGCAGCCAGCGAGGGGAGCTTAACATTCAGTACTTC.

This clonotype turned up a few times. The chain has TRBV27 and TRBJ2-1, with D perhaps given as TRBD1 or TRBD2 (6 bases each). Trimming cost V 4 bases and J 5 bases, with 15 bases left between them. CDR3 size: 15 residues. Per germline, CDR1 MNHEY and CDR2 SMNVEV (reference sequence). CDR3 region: CASSWDGGIHNEQFF. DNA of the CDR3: TGTGCCAGCAGTTGGGACGGGGGCATACACAATGAGCAGTTCTTC.

The CDR3 DNA sequence: TGCAGTGCTGGAGGTTCCCAGGGGGCTCAAGAGACCCAGTACTTC. Protein product: CSAGGSQGAQETQYF. This sequence joins TRBV20-1 and TRBJ2-5; 8 nucleotides align to TRBD1. This CDR3 contains 15 residues. The germline gives CDR1 DFQATT, CDR2 SNEGSKA (reference sequence). V shed 5 bases, J shed 2 bases, and the junction held 10 bases outside the gene matches.

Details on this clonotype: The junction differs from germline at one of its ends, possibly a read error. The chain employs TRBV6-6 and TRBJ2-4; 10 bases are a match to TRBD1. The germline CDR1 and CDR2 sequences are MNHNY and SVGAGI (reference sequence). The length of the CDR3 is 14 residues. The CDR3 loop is CASSTTGGLNIQYF. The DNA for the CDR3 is TGTGCCAGCAGCACGACAGGGGGCCTCAACATTCAGTACTTT.

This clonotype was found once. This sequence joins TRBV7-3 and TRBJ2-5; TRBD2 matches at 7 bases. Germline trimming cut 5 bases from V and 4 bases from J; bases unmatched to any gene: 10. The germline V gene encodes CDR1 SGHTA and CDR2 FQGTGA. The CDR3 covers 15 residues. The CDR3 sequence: CASSPSGTIGETQYF. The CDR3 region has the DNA TGTGCCAGCAGCCCGTCCGGGACTATAGGAGAGACCCAGTACTTC. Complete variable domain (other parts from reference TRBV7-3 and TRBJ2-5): GAGVSQTPSNKVTEKGKYVELRCDPISGHTALYWYRQSLGQGPEFLIYFQGTGAADDSGLPNDRFFAVRPEGSVSTLKIQRTERGDSAVYLCASSPSGTIGETQYFGPGTRLLVL.

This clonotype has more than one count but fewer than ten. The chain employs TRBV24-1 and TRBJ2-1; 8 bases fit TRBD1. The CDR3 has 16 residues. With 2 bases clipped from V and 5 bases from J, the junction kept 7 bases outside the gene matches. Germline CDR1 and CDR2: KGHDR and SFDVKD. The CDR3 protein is CATSDSDRAVHNEQFF. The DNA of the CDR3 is TGTGCCACCAGTGATTCGGACAGGGCGGTACACAATGAGCAGTTCTTC.

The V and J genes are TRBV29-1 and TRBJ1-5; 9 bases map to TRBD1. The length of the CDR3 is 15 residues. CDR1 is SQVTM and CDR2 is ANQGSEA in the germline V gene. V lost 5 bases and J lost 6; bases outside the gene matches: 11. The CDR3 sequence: CSVPTGTGWIQPQHF. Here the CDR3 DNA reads TGCAGCGTTCCCACCGGGACAGGGTGGATTCAGCCCCAGCATTTT.

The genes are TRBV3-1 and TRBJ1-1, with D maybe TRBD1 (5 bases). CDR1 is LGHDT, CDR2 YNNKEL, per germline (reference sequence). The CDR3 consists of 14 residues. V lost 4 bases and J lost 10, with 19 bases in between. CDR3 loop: CASSPRDGDTRAFF. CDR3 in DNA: TGTGCCAGCAGCCCACGGGACGGTGATACTAGAGCTTTCTTT.

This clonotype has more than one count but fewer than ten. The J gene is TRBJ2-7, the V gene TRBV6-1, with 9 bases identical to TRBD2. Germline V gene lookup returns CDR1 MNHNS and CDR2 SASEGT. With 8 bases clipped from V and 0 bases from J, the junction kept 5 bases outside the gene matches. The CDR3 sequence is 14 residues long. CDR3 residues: CASASGRYSYEQYF. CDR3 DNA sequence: TGTGCCAGCGCGAGCGGGAGGTACTCCTACGAGCAGTACTTC.

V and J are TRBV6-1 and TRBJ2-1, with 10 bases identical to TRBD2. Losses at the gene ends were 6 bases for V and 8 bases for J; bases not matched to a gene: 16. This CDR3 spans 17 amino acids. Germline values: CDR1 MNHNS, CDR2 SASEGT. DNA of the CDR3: TGTGCCAGCAGCCAACTAAGCGGGGGGGCCAATAAATATGAGCAGTTCTTC. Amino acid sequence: CASSQLSGGANKYEQFF.

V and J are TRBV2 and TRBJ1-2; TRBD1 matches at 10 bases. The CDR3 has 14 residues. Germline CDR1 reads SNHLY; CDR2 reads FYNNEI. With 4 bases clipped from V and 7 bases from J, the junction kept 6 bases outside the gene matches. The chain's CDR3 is CASSGGTGVSGYTF. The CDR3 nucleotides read TGTGCCAGCAGTGGGGGGACAGGGGTGTCTGGCTACACCTTC.

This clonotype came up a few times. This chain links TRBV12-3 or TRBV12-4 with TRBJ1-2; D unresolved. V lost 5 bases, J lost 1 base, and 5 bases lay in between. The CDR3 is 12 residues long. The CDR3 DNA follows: TGTGCCAGCAGTCCGGTTAACTATGGCTACACCTTC. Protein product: CASSPVNYGYTF.

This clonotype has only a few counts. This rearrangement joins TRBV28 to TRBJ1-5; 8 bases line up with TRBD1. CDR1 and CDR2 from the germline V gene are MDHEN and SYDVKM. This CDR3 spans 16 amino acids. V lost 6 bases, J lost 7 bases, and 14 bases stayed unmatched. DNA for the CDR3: TGTGCCAGCAGGCTCGGACAGGGATCAGGGTCGCAGCCCCAGCATTTT. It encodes CASRLGQGSGSQPQHF.

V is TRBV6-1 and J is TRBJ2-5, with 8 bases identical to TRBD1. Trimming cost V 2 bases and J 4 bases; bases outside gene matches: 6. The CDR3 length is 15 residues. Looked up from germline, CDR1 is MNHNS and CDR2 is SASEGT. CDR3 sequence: CASSERTGGGETQYF. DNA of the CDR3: TGTGCCAGCAGTGAAAGAACAGGGGGAGGAGAGACCCAGTACTTC.

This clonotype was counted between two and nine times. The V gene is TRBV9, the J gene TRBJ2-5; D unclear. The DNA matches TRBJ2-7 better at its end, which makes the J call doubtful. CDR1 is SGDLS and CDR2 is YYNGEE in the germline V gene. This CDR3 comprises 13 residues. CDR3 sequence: CASSDGQFYEQYF. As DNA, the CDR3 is TGTGCCAGCAGCGACGGGCAGTTCTACGAGCAGTACTTC.

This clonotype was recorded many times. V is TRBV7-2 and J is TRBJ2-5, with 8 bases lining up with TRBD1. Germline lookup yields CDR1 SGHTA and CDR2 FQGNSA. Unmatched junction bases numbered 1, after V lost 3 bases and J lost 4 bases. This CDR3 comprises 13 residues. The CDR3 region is CASSFDRGETQYF. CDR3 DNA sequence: TGTGCCAGCAGCTTCGACAGGGGAGAGACCCAGTACTTC. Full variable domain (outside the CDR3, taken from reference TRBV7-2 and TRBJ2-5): GAGVSQSPSNKVTEKGKDVELRCDPISGHTALYWYRQSLGQGLEFLIYFQGNSAPDKSGLPSDRFSAERTGGSVSTLTIQRTQQEDSAVYLCASSFDRGETQYFGPGTRLLVL.

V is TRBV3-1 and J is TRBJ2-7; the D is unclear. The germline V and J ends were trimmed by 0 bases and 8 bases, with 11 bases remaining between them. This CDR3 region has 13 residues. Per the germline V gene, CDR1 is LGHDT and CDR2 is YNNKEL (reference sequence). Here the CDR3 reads CASSQDVLSKQYF. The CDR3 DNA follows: TGTGCCAGCAGCCAAGATGTCCTCTCGAAGCAGTACTTC.

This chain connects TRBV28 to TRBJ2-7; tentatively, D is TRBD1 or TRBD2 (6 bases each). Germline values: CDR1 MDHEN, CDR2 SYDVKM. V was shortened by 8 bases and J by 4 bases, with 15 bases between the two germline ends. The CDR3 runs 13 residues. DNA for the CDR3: TGTGCCAGCTGGGGGGCCGAGGGATACGAGCAGTACTTC. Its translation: CASWGAEGYEQYF. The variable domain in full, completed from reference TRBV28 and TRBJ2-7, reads DVKVTQSSRYLVKRTGEKVFLECVQDMDHENMFWYRQDPGLGLRLIYFSYDVKMKEKGDIPEGYSVSREKKERFSLILESASTNQTSMYLCASWGAEGYEQYFGPGTRLTVT.

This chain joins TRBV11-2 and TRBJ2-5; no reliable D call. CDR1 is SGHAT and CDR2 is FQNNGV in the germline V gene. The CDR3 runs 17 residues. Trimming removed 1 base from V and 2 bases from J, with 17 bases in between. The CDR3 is CASSLGQELYSQETQYF. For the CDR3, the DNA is TGTGCCAGCAGCTTAGGGCAGGAGCTCTATTCACAAGAGACCCAGTACTTC.

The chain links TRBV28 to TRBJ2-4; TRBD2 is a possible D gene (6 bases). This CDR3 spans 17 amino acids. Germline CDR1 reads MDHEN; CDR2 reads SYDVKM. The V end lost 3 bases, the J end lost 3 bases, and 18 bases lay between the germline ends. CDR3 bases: TGTGCCAGCAGTTTTGCCCGTCTCCCCGGGGGCAAAAACATTCAGTACTTC. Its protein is CASSFARLPGGKNIQYF.

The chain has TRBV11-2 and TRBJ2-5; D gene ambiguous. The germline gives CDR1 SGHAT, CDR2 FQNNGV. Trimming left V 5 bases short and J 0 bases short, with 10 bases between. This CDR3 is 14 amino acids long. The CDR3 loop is CASSISPYQETQYF. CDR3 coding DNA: TGTGCCAGCAGCATATCTCCGTACCAAGAGACCCAGTACTTC.